The 27 T cell receptor beta chains below were found in one sample sequenced in a study of identical twins. TCRdb analysed the 5' RACE reads with MiXCR anew, one entry per CDR3 protein. This table holds around 240,000 distinct CDR3 sequences, roughly 7% found once. These data were also reused for a study on yellow fever vaccine responses in identical twins.

Sequencing was performed on memory (CD45RO+) T cells sorted from blood. The source of these receptors is a woman in her late teens or twenties in good health.

This clonotype was recorded a few times. CDR3 in amino acids: CASSETSVNEQFF. Written as DNA, the CDR3 is TGTGCCAGCAGCGAGACTAGCGTGAATGAGCAGTTCTTC. The gene calls are TRBV7-3 and TRBJ2-1; 8 nucleotides align to TRBD2. The CDR3 spans 13 residues. Germline V gene sequence: CDR1 SGHTA, CDR2 FQGTGA. V was clipped by 5 bases and J by 7 bases; unmatched bases: 4.

This clonotype was observed a single time. The CDR3: CSARPGGLAASTDTQYF. DNA of the CDR3: TGCAGTGCTAGACCCGGGGGACTAGCGGCTAGCACAGATACGCAGTATTTT. This chain connects TRBV20-1 to TRBJ2-3; TRBD2 agrees at 11 bases. Germline loops: CDR1 DFQATT, CDR2 SNEGSKA (reference sequence). CDR3 length equals 17 residues. V lost 2 bases, J lost 0 bases, and 7 bases stayed unmatched.

There are many counts of this clonotype. The gene calls are TRBV12-3 or TRBV12-4 and TRBJ2-7; D tentatively reads TRBD1 or TRBD2 (5 bases each). Trimming removed 5 bases from V and 6 bases from J, with 11 bases in between. The CDR3 covers 12 residues. The CDR3 DNA follows: TGTGCCAGCAGTCAGTACGGGGCCGAGCAGTACTTC. It translates to CASSQYGAEQYF.

V usage is TRBV5-1 and J usage is TRBJ2-7; TRBD2 agrees at 14 bases. The CDR3 is 16 residues long. V dropped 3 bases and J dropped 4; count of bases not matched to a gene: 6. The germline CDR1 and CDR2 sequences are SGHRS and YFSETQ. CDR3 protein: CASSSTGTSGSYEQYF. The DNA of the CDR3 is TGCGCCAGCAGCTCCACCGGGACTAGCGGGAGTTACGAGCAGTACTTC.

This clonotype was observed at least ten times. The chain couples TRBV5-1 to TRBJ1-6; 7 bases fit TRBD1. Germline assignment: CDR1 SGHRS and CDR2 YFSETQ. V was pared by 1 base and J by 0 bases, with 7 bases of the junction left unmatched. The CDR3 length is 18 residues. The CDR3 DNA reads as TGCGCCAGCAGCTTGCTAGGGGGCCGCAGCTCCTATAATTCACCCCTCCACTTT. Amino acid sequence: CASSLLGGRSSYNSPLHF.

This clonotype was counted between two and nine times. The chain links TRBV10-3 to TRBJ2-3; the D gene could be TRBD1 or TRBD2 (7 bases each). This CDR3 is built from 15 residues. Germline-derived CDR1 and CDR2 are ENHRY and SYGVKD. The V end lost 4 bases, the J end lost 3 bases, and 14 bases lay between the germline ends. Here the CDR3 reads CAISAPGGGTDTQYF. The CDR3 region has the DNA TGTGCCATCAGTGCCCCAGGGGGAGGGACAGATACGCAGTATTTT.

This clonotype occurred a few times. CDR3 in DNA: TGTGCCAGCAGCCGGGACAGGGCCTATAATTCACCCCTCCACTTT. Its translation: CASSRDRAYNSPLHF. This sequence joins TRBV5-6 and TRBJ1-6; 9 nucleotides match TRBD1. The CDR3 consists of 15 residues. Looked up from germline, CDR1 is SGHDT and CDR2 is YYEEEE. V lost 4 bases, J lost 2 bases, and 1 base stayed unmatched.

This clonotype was counted at least ten times. The chain is built from TRBV18 and TRBJ2-3, with D perhaps assigned TRBD1 or TRBD2 (5 bases each). The germline V gene has CDR1 KGHSH and CDR2 LQKENI. Trimming took off 3 bases at V and 5 bases at J, with 12 bases between the two ends. The CDR3 consists of 14 residues. The CDR3: CASSPPSGGDTQYF. CDR3 nucleotides: TGTGCCAGCTCACCGCCCTCTGGGGGAGATACGCAGTATTTT. The variable domain in full, with the rest retrieved from reference TRBV18 and TRBJ2-3, is NAGVMQNPRHLVRRRGQEARLRCSPMKGHSHVYWYRQLPEEGLKFMVYLQKENIIDESGMPKERFSAEFPKEGPSILRIQQVVRGDSAAYFCASSPPSGGDTQYFGPGTRLTVL.

In its sample, this clonotype was seen many times. The V gene is TRBV7-9, the J gene TRBJ2-2, with 9 positions matching TRBD2. The germline V gene encodes CDR1 SEHNR and CDR2 FQNEAQ (reference sequence). The ends lost 5 bases at V and 0 bases at J; junction bases unmatched: 7. This CDR3 contains 17 residues. CDR3 DNA sequence: TGTGCCAGCAGCACAATCAGACTAGCGGCGAACACCGGGGAGCTGTTTTTT. This gives the protein CASSTIRLAANTGELFF.

Details on this clonotype: Since a much larger clone is just one base distant, this may be a read error. CDR3 DNA sequence: TGTGCCAGCAGTCTAACCCGGCTCGGAGAGACCCAGTACTTC. Its translation is CASSLTRLGETQYF. The chain employs TRBV12-3 or TRBV12-4 and TRBJ2-5; D remains ambiguous. The V end was cut by 5 bases, the J end by 4 bases, with 14 bases between. This CDR3 region has 14 residues.

Note on this clonotype: No DNA is shown, since the ends of the CDR3 on it are uncertain; the CDR3 is the one TCRdb lists. The genes are TRBV3-1 and TRBJ2-2; TRBD2, the table's D call, was not compared with the DNA. From its first to its last residue, the CDR3 has 14 amino acids. Looked up from germline, CDR1 is LGHDT and CDR2 is YNNKEL (reference sequence). The CDR3 loop reads CASSQGLARELFFF.

This clonotype was counted at least ten times. The V and J genes are TRBV2 and TRBJ2-2, with D unclear. CDR1 and CDR2 (germline): SNHLY, FYNNEI. V was clipped by 2 bases and J by 0 bases, with 4 bases between them. The CDR3 sequence is 14 residues long. Written as DNA, the CDR3 is TGTGCCAGCAGTGAACAATCGAACACCGGGGAGCTGTTTTTT. It translates to CASSEQSNTGELFF.

This clonotype has a count of ten or more. V is TRBV6-1 and J is TRBJ2-1; no clear D. Trimming took 6 bases from V and 4 from J, leaving 1 base between them. Germline CDR1 is MNHNS and CDR2 is SASEGT. This CDR3 region has 10 residues. DNA of the CDR3: TGTGCCAGCAGGTACAATGAGCAGTTCTTC. As protein: CASRYNEQFF.

This clonotype has a count of ten or more. CDR3 sequence: CASNSGLAGDLTSTDTQYF. In DNA form, the CDR3 reads TGTGCCAGCAATTCCGGTCTAGCGGGAGACCTCACTAGCACAGATACGCAGTATTTT. J is TRBJ2-3 and V is TRBV28, with 10 nucleotides matching TRBD2. The germline V gene has CDR1 MDHEN and CDR2 SYDVKM. The junction had 16 bases not matched to a gene; V was cut back by 7 bases and J by 0 bases. The CDR3 contains 19 residues.

V usage is TRBV20-1 and J usage is TRBJ2-3, with a tentative D call TRBD2 (6 bases). Looked up from germline, CDR1 is DFQATT and CDR2 is SNEGSKA (reference sequence). V was cut by 0 bases and J by 0 bases, with 10 bases left in between. The CDR3 length is 15 residues. CDR3 bases: TGCAGTGCTAGAGACCAGGACTACAGCACAGATACGCAGTATTTT. This gives the protein CSARDQDYSTDTQYF.

This clonotype was seen at least ten times. The chain uses TRBV4-1 and TRBJ2-3; D gene ambiguous. This CDR3 is built from 15 residues. Germline CDR1 reads MGHRA; CDR2 reads YSYEKL. V was trimmed by 2 bases and J by 4 bases, leaving 13 bases between them. The CDR3 loop reads CASSQSWPSPDTQYF. The CDR3 DNA is TGCGCCAGCAGCCAATCTTGGCCAAGTCCAGATACGCAGTATTTT.

This clonotype turned up a few times. The chain combines TRBV5-4 with TRBJ1-1; D uncertain. Germline-derived CDR1 and CDR2 are SGHNT and YYREEE (reference sequence). CDR3 length: 15 residues. V lost 0 bases and J 7 bases, leaving 16 bases between the germline ends. The CDR3 reads CASSLGGGRYVEAFF. The DNA of the CDR3 is TGTGCCAGCAGCTTGGGAGGCGGCAGATATGTTGAAGCTTTCTTT.

This clonotype turned up a few times. This chain connects TRBV20-1 to TRBJ2-2, with D unresolved. Germline V gives CDR1 DFQATT, CDR2 SNEGSKA (reference sequence). CDR3 size: 13 residues. Trimming cost V 6 bases and J 0 bases, with 8 bases left between them. The CDR3 loop reads CSARAANTGELFF. Here the CDR3 DNA reads TGCAGTGCACGAGCCGCGAACACCGGGGAGCTGTTTTTT.

The rearrangement links TRBV11-2 to TRBJ2-1; D not certain. Germline V gives CDR1 SGHAT, CDR2 FQNNGV. The CDR3 spans 12 residues. V was shortened by 7 bases and J by 8 bases, with 12 bases between the two germline ends. DNA for the CDR3: TGTGCCAGCACCCCTCAGGCCTATGAGCAGTTCTTC. Translation: CASTPQAYEQFF. Drawing the rest from reference TRBV11-2 and TRBJ2-1, the complete variable domain is EAGVAQSPRYKIIEKRQSVAFWCNPISGHATLYWYQQILGQGPKLLIQFQNNGVVDDSQLPKDRFSAERLKGVDSTLKIQPAKLEDSAVYLCASTPQAYEQFFGPGTRLTVL.

The sample holds many counts of this clonotype. The chain couples TRBV3-1 to TRBJ2-1; perhaps TRBD2 as D (5 bases). The CDR3 spans 16 residues. The V gene lost 1 base and the J gene lost 0 bases, with 10 bases spanning the gap. The germline V gene encodes CDR1 LGHDT and CDR2 YNNKEL (reference sequence). CDR3 coding DNA: TGTGCCAGCAGCCAAGTTGAGGGAGACTCCTACAATGAGCAGTTCTTC. This translates into CASSQVEGDSYNEQFF.

This chain joins TRBV5-4 and TRBJ2-7; 8 positions match TRBD2. After removal of 4 bases from V and 2 bases from J, the junction contained 8 bases not matched to a gene. CDR1 and CDR2 from the germline V gene are SGHNT and YYREEE (reference sequence). There are 15 residues in the CDR3. The DNA for the CDR3 is TGTGCCAGCAGCCGTAGGACTAGCAGAGCCTACGAGCAGTACTTC. Its protein product is CASSRRTSRAYEQYF.

The chain carries TRBV20-1 and TRBJ1-1; no firm D call. The CDR3 extends over 11 amino acids. CDR1 and CDR2 (germline): DFQATT, SNEGSKA (reference sequence). Between the trimmed V and J ends, which lost 3 bases and 11 bases, there was a span of 13 bases. This CDR3 reads CSASRDPGAFF. The CDR3 bases are TGCAGTGCTAGCCGAGATCCCGGGGCTTTCTTT.

The V call is TRBV6-1, the J call TRBJ2-7; perhaps TRBD1 as D (6 bases). Germline V gene lookup returns CDR1 MNHNS and CDR2 SASEGT. This CDR3 contains 14 residues. V was trimmed by 0 bases and J by 5 bases, leaving 11 bases between them. The CDR3 nucleotides read TGTGCCAGCAGTGAAGCACAGGGTATCCACGAGCAGTACGTC. Amino acids: CASSEAQGIHEQYV.

This clonotype was observed many times. V usage is TRBV29-1 and J usage is TRBJ2-1, with D tentatively TRBD1 (7 bases). CDR3 length: 15 residues. V lost 7 bases to trimming and J lost 4 bases, with 20 bases between them. Germline V gene lookup returns CDR1 SQVTM and CDR2 ANQGSEA. The CDR3 region is CSATGDASAYNEQFF. Here the CDR3 DNA reads TGCAGCGCTACAGGGGACGCTAGCGCTTACAATGAGCAGTTCTTC.

The genes are TRBV7-9 and TRBJ2-1; 8 bases are a match to TRBD2. The germline gives CDR1 SEHNR, CDR2 FQNEAQ (reference sequence). The CDR3 spans 15 residues. The V gene end was trimmed by 5 bases and the J gene end by 7 bases; junction bases not matched to a gene: 10. The CDR3 reads CASSPSGGAVNEQFF. The CDR3 coding sequence is TGTGCCAGCAGCCCCTCCGGGGGGGCGGTAAATGAGCAGTTCTTC.

The table lists this clonotype with a few counts. The chain couples TRBV7-8 to TRBJ2-3, with 15 bases fitting TRBD2. In germline, CDR1 is SGHVS, CDR2 FQNEAQ. This CDR3 is built from 17 residues. The junction had 8 bases not matched to a gene; V was cut back by 5 bases and J by 5 bases. The chain's CDR3 is CASSPGLAGGPGDTQYF. The CDR3 DNA reads TGTGCCAGCAGCCCAGGACTAGCGGGGGGGCCTGGAGATACGCAGTATTTT.

This clonotype was seen repeatedly, ten times or more. The chain recombines TRBV12-3 or TRBV12-4 with TRBJ2-1; D uncertain. V shed 4 bases and J shed 8 bases, with 6 bases lying between them. The CDR3 extends over 11 amino acids. CDR3 sequence reads: CASSSTHEQFF. CDR3 in DNA: TGTGCCAGCAGTTCCACCCATGAGCAGTTCTTC.